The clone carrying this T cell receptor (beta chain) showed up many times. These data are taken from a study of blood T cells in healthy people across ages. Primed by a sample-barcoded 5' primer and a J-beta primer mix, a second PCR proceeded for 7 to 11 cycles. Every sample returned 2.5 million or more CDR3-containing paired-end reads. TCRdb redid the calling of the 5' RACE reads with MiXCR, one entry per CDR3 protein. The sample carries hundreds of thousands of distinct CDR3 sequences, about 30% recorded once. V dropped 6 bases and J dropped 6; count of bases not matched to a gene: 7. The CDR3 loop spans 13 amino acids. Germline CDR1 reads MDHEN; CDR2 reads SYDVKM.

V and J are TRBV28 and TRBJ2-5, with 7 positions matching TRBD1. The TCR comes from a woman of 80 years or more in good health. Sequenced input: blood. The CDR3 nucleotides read TGTGCCAGCAGGCGACAGGGAAGGAAGACCCAGTACTTC. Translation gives CASRRQGRKTQYF.